There are a few counts of the clone carrying this T cell receptor (beta chain). Its matching antigen is unknown. As the sequencing template, cDNA was produced by extracting RNA and reverse transcribing it. Sequenced by immunoSEQ multiplex PCR; TCRdb stores in-frame clones only, minus some. The sample carries some 170,000 clones, less than 75% recorded once. The sample originates from a study of CD8+ T cells in alopecia areata. Study context: Tofacitinib was given for 6 to 18 months, then stopped for 6 months. Broader study findings: In lesional scalp, particularly from alopecia totalis/universalis, clonality was higher than in normal scalp.

From PBMCs, CD4+ and CD8+ T cells were sorted. CDR1 SGHVS and CDR2 FQNEAQ come from the germline V gene. CDR3 length: 15 residues. The junction had 8 bases not matched to a gene; V was cut back by 5 bases and J by 3 bases. This chain uses TRBV7-8 with TRBJ2-7, with 9 bases that match TRBD1. The sequence was collected from a human donor with alopecia areata. Sequenced here: CD8+ T cells sorted from blood, sampled at week 0. In nucleotides, the CDR3 is TGTGCCAGCAGCCCCGGGACAGGGATTAACTACGAGCAGTACTTC. Translated: CASSPGTGINYEQYF.